Below, 30 T cell receptor beta chains from the same sample are listed, as sequenced in a study of T cell changes during pregnancy in multiple sclerosis. Here immunoSEQ multiplex PCR was the method, and the copy in TCRdb shows in-frame clones only, minus some. The sample has 85,000 to 130,000 clones; less than 95% are singletons. Source: peripheral blood, taken before pregnancy. All receptors come from a female donor with multiple sclerosis, enrolled in a pregnancy study.

The CDR3 DNA reads as TGTGCCATCAGTGCCGGGACAGGGGGCAATTATGGCTACACCTTC. It translates to CAISAGTGGNYGYTF. V usage is TRBV10-3 and J usage is TRBJ1-2, with 12 positions matching TRBD1. This CDR3 is built from 15 residues. The germline V gene has CDR1 ENHRY and CDR2 SYGVKD. V shed 4 bases and J 5 bases; nucleotides not matched to a gene: 5.

The chain uses TRBV5-8 and TRBJ1-5, with 11 bases that match TRBD1. Trimming took 4 bases from V and 1 from J; bases not matched to a gene: 7. Per germline, CDR1 SGHTS and CDR2 YDEGEE. The CDR3 covers 17 residues. The chain's CDR3 is CASSAGQGALSNQPQHF. As DNA, the CDR3 is TGTGCCAGCAGCGCCGGACAGGGGGCGCTGAGCAATCAGCCCCAGCATTTT.

A single count supports this clone. The V call is TRBV19, the J call TRBJ2-3; 11 bases fit TRBD1. Germline V gives CDR1 LNHDA, CDR2 SQIVND (reference sequence). V gave up 1 base and J gave up 5 bases; unmatched junction bases: 5. The CDR3 sequence is 16 residues long. This CDR3 reads CASSIVPGQGGDTQYF. Written as DNA, the CDR3 is TGTGCCAGTAGTATAGTTCCGGGACAGGGGGGAGATACGCAGTATTTT.

CDR3 coding DNA: TGTGCCAGCAGCCGCGGGGGCGTCTCTGGCTACACCTTC. Its translation is CASSRGGVSGYTF. The rearrangement joins TRBV27 to TRBJ1-2, with D possibly matching TRBD1 (6 bases). The CDR3 runs to 13 residues. The V and J ends lost 6 bases and 7 bases respectively, with 15 bases between them. Germline CDR1 MNHEY, CDR2 SMNVEV (reference sequence).

V is TRBV2 and J is TRBJ1-2, with D perhaps matching TRBD1 (5 bases). CDR3 length equals 15 residues. Germline V lookup: CDR1 SNHLY, CDR2 FYNNEI. V gave up 1 base and J gave up 4 bases, with 13 bases separating them. The CDR3: CASSEGRGGGYGYTF. CDR3 nucleotides: TGTGCCAGCAGTGAAGGGAGGGGTGGCGGCTATGGCTACACCTTC. Full variable domain (rest looked up from reference TRBV2 and TRBJ1-2): EPEVTQTPSHQVTQMGQEVILRCVPISNHLYFYWYRQILGQKVEFLVSFYNNEISEKSEIFDDQFSVERPDGSNFTLKIRSTKLEDSAMYFCASSEGRGGGYGYTFGSGTRLTVV.

The J gene is TRBJ2-3, the V gene TRBV9; D uncertain. V was clipped by 3 bases and J by 2 bases, with 10 bases between them. The CDR3 covers 14 residues. CDR1 is SGDLS and CDR2 is YYNGEE in the germline V gene. Here the CDR3 DNA reads TGTGCCAGCAGCGCCACAGTCTCCACAGATACGCAGTATTTT. Protein product: CASSATVSTDTQYF.

The chain joins TRBV19 to TRBJ1-1; no reliable D call. The germline gives CDR1 LNHDA, CDR2 SQIVND (reference sequence). The CDR3 totals 14 residues. The V and J ends lost 7 bases and 11 bases respectively, with 23 bases between them. The CDR3 reads CASTPAQQSGGAFF. Written as DNA, the CDR3 is TGTGCCAGTACGCCGGCGCAGCAGTCGGGTGGGGCTTTCTTT.

This clone was picked up a small number of times. V usage is TRBV5-1 and J usage is TRBJ2-3, with D perhaps matching TRBD2 (5 bases). V lost 6 bases, J lost 3 bases, and 20 bases lay in between. This CDR3 has 16 amino acids. The germline V gene encodes CDR1 SGHRS and CDR2 YFSETQ. CDR3 amino acids: CASTPIGVGETDTQYF. The CDR3 region has the DNA TGCGCCAGCACCCCGATCGGGGTAGGAGAGACAGATACGCAGTATTTT.

This clone has only one observation. The chain carries TRBV5-6 and TRBJ2-5; 7 bases line up with TRBD2. This CDR3 comprises 13 residues. In germline, CDR1 is SGHDT, CDR2 YYEEEE. The ends lost 2 bases at V and 7 bases at J; junction bases unmatched: 5. The CDR3 here is CASSLSGVGTQYF. CDR3 bases: TGTGCCAGCAGCTTAAGCGGGGTGGGGACCCAGTACTTC.

CDR3 coding DNA: TGTGCCAGCAGTTACGGGAGAGGGAATGAGCAGTTCTTC. This gives the protein CASSYGRGNEQFF. The J gene is TRBJ2-1, the V gene TRBV6-5; a possible D gene is TRBD2 (5 bases). The germline V gene encodes CDR1 MNHEY and CDR2 SVGAGI. The CDR3 runs 13 residues. The V end was cut by 2 bases, the J end by 7 bases, with 9 bases between.

This clone has only one observation. This chain uses TRBV12-1 with TRBJ2-7; the table's D call TRBD2 went unverified against the DNA. TRBV12-1 represents a pseudogene. This CDR3 comprises 17 residues. In nucleotides, the CDR3 is TGTGCCAGCAGCTTTGCGGGGGCTAGCGGGAGGGAATACGAGCAGTACTTC. This codes for CASSFAGASGREYEQYF.

The rearrangement joins TRBV15 to TRBJ1-2, with D unclear. Germline V lookup: CDR1 LNHNV, CDR2 YYDKDF (reference sequence). V was clipped by 8 bases and J by 7 bases, with 20 bases between them. This CDR3 has 14 residues. CDR3 bases: TGTGCCACCGCCTCGGCCCAGAGGGTTGCTGGCTACACCTTC. Amino acids: CATASAQRVAGYTF.

The rearrangement uses TRBV11-2 and TRBJ1-2; D possibly corresponds to TRBD1 (6 bases). The CDR3 consists of 12 residues. Per germline, CDR1 SGHAT and CDR2 FQNNGV. V lost 4 bases, J lost 5 bases, and 8 bases lay in between. CDR3 nucleotides: TGTGCCAGCAGCTCGACAGGATATGGCTACACCTTC. Translation gives CASSSTGYGYTF.

This clone was seen a handful of times. The rearrangement uses TRBV9 and TRBJ1-4; no clear D gene. Germline assignment: CDR1 SGDLS and CDR2 YYNGEE. The CDR3 runs to 12 residues. V gave up 4 bases and J gave up 13 bases, with 14 bases separating them. This chain's CDR3 is CASSLAEGRLFF. CDR3 bases: TGTGCCAGCAGCCTAGCAGAGGGAAGACTGTTTTTT.

This CDR3 reads CASSLSYRNYGYTF. In nucleotides, the CDR3 is TGTGCCAGCAGCTTATCCTACAGGAACTATGGCTACACCTTC. The chain links TRBV7-2 to TRBJ1-2, with a tentative D call TRBD1 (5 bases). CDR1 is SGHTA, CDR2 FQGNSA, per germline. This CDR3 has 14 residues. V was shortened by 2 bases and J by 2 bases, with 9 bases between the two germline ends.

The V and J genes are TRBV28 and TRBJ2-1, with 10 bases identical to TRBD2. Germline CDR1 MDHEN, CDR2 SYDVKM. V shed 6 bases, J shed 2 bases, and the junction held 7 bases outside the gene matches. This CDR3 comprises 16 residues. The CDR3 region is CASRNPSGGTYNEQFF. CDR3 DNA sequence: TGTGCCAGCAGAAACCCTAGCGGGGGTACCTACAATGAGCAGTTCTTC.

This clone was seen only once. The CDR3 spells CASSQIEGAWGYTF. CDR3 sequence (DNA): TGTGCCAGCAGTCAAATAGAGGGGGCATGGGGCTACACCTTC. The gene calls are TRBV6-6 and TRBJ1-2; TRBD1 matches 7 bases. Trimming at V came to 5 bases and at J to 8 bases, leaving 11 bases not matched to a gene. Germline CDR1 and CDR2: MNHNY and SVGAGI (reference sequence). This CDR3 region has 14 residues.

The gene calls are TRBV6-6 and TRBJ2-1; 11 bases match TRBD2. The CDR3 runs to 16 residues. The J segment lost 2 bases and the V segment lost 5 bases, leaving 5 bases of the junction unmatched. CDR1 and CDR2 (germline): MNHNY, SVGAGI (reference sequence). The CDR3 region has the DNA TGTGCCAGCAGTACCCAACTAGCGGGGGCCTACAATGAGCAGTTCTTC. Residues: CASSTQLAGAYNEQFF.

The chain links TRBV30 to TRBJ1-5; 10 bases align to TRBD1. After removal of 1 base from V and 2 bases from J, the junction contained 5 bases not matched to a gene. The CDR3 consists of 16 residues. In germline, CDR1 is GTSNPN, CDR2 SVGIG (reference sequence). CDR3 sequence reads: CAWSANGQGGNQPQHF. The CDR3 coding sequence is TGTGCCTGGAGTGCAAACGGACAGGGGGGCAATCAGCCCCAGCATTTT.

This chain joins TRBV6-6 and TRBJ1-2; the D is unclear. Germline V gene lookup returns CDR1 MNHNY and CDR2 SVGAGI (reference sequence). The V gene lost 3 bases and the J gene lost 0 bases, with 5 bases spanning the gap. The CDR3 covers 13 residues. In DNA, the CDR3 is TGTGCCAGCAGTTATTTAGCTAACTATGGCTACACCTTC. Translation: CASSYLANYGYTF.

The rearrangement uses TRBV6-5 and TRBJ2-5, with 8 nucleotides matching TRBD1. V shed 4 bases and J 4 bases; nucleotides not matched to a gene: 5. Germline CDR1 is MNHEY and CDR2 is SVGAGI. The CDR3 extends over 14 amino acids. As DNA, the CDR3 is TGTGCCAGCAGTTCCGGGACAGGCGTAGAGACCCAGTACTTC. It is translated as CASSSGTGVETQYF.

This chain links TRBV7-2 with TRBJ2-2; D is unclear. The CDR3 is 14 residues long. The V gene lost 5 bases and the J gene lost 5 bases, with 12 bases spanning the gap. From germline, CDR1 is SGHTA and CDR2 FQGNSA. This CDR3 reads CASSRDTSTGELFF. CDR3 bases: TGTGCCAGCAGCCGTGACACCTCTACCGGGGAGCTGTTTTTT.

The gene calls are TRBV7-2 and TRBJ1-3; possibly TRBD1 for D (6 bases). The germline gives CDR1 SGHTA, CDR2 FQGNSA. Trimming left V 1 base short and J 2 bases short, with 15 bases between. The CDR3 runs 17 residues. CDR3 sequence reads: CASSLESGALAGNTIYF. CDR3 coding DNA: TGTGCCAGCAGCTTAGAATCAGGGGCCCTGGCTGGAAACACCATATATTTT.

The rearrangement links TRBV5-1 to TRBJ1-2; possibly TRBD1 for D (6 bases). Trimming stripped 2 bases from V and 8 bases from J, with 19 bases between. The CDR3 covers 15 residues. Germline V CDR1 and CDR2: SGHRS, YFSETQ. DNA of the CDR3: TGCGCCAGCAGCTTCGGGACATCTGTTGATCGGGGCTACACCTTC. It specifies CASSFGTSVDRGYTF.

This clone was seen a single time. The chain couples TRBV7-2 to TRBJ2-3; 7 bases match TRBD2. The CDR3 contains 15 residues. Germline CDR1 is SGHTA and CDR2 is FQGNSA. The J segment lost 2 bases and the V segment lost 5 bases, leaving 7 bases of the junction unmatched. The CDR3 is CASSISGAPTDTQYF. The DNA of the CDR3 is TGTGCCAGCAGCATAAGCGGGGCACCCACAGATACGCAGTATTTT. Full variable domain (rest looked up from reference TRBV7-2 and TRBJ2-3): GAGVSQSPSNKVTEKGKDVELRCDPISGHTALYWYRQSLGQGLEFLIYFQGNSAPDKSGLPSDRFSAERTGGSVSTLTIQRTQQEDSAVYLCASSISGAPTDTQYFGPGTRLTVL.

This chain links TRBV4-1 with TRBJ2-3; 10 nucleotides match TRBD2. The CDR3 runs to 16 residues. Germline V gene data show CDR1 as MGHRA and CDR2 as YSYEKL. J lost 5 bases, V lost 4 bases, and 9 bases had no gene match. In DNA form, the CDR3 reads TGCGCCAGCAGCCGTGTTCTAGCGGGAGTTGGAGATACGCAGTATTTT. Translating gives CASSRVLAGVGDTQYF.

This clone was detected only a few times. The rearrangement joins TRBV7-2 to TRBJ1-5, with D possibly being TRBD1 (6 bases). The CDR3 has 14 amino acids. Trimming pared 5 bases from V and 6 bases from J, leaving 14 bases between. Germline V gene lookup returns CDR1 SGHTA and CDR2 FQGNSA. The CDR3 is CASSVQGWGQPQHF. The CDR3 DNA is TGTGCCAGCAGCGTACAGGGATGGGGTCAGCCCCAGCATTTT.

J is TRBJ2-3 and V is TRBV2; TRBD1 matches 7 bases. J was trimmed by 5 bases and V by 6 bases; bases with no gene match: 11. Germline lookup yields CDR1 SNHLY and CDR2 FYNNEI. The length of the CDR3 is 15 residues. CDR3 nucleotide sequence: TGTGCCAGCAGCGCCGACAGGGCAGTCCGAGATACGCAGTATTTT. Encoded protein: CASSADRAVRDTQYF. The full variable domain, rest sourced from reference TRBV2 and TRBJ2-3, is EPEVTQTPSHQVTQMGQEVILRCVPISNHLYFYWYRQILGQKVEFLVSFYNNEISEKSEIFDDQFSVERPDGSNFTLKIRSTKLEDSAMYFCASSADRAVRDTQYFGPGTRLTVL.

V usage is TRBV14 and J usage is TRBJ2-7; D call uncertain. Germline V CDR1 and CDR2: SGHDN, FVKESK. Trimming took 4 bases from V and 0 from J, leaving 7 bases between them. The CDR3 has 13 residues. The CDR3 sequence: CASSLVSSYEQYF. The CDR3 DNA reads TGTGCCAGCAGCCTGGTCAGCTCCTACGAGCAGTACTTC.

The chain combines TRBV19 with TRBJ1-5; D is uncertain. The CDR3 loop spans 15 amino acids. Germline V gene sequence: CDR1 LNHDA, CDR2 SQIVND (reference sequence). Trimming removed 8 bases at V and 1 base at J, with 15 bases between. In nucleotides, the CDR3 is TGTGCCAGTGAGAGGGAGGGCGGCAGCAATCAGCCCCAGCATTTT. Amino acids: CASEREGGSNQPQHF.